Listed here are 20 T cell receptor beta chains from one sample, sequenced in a study of molecular identifiers for immune sequencing clone quantification. TCRdb re-called the PCR reads with MiXCR, one entry per CDR3 protein. The table has about 640,000 distinct CDR3 sequences, 15% to 20% seen once. Sequences were obtained from naive CD8+ T cells from blood, with Jurkat cell RNA spiked in. The subset is: FACS-sorted CD8+CD4-CCR7+CD45RA+ naive T cells. The receptors originated from a human donor in good health. Some libraries in this study had Jurkat cell RNA spiked in.

This clonotype was seen ten or more times. This sequence joins TRBV5-5 and TRBJ2-3; possibly TRBD1 for D (6 bases). The CDR3 covers 18 residues. V lost 2 bases and J 2 bases, leaving 21 bases between the germline ends. Germline values: CDR1 SGHKS, CDR2 YYEKEE (reference sequence). The CDR3 sequence is CASSFRQGRILNTDTQYF. CDR3 nucleotide sequence: TGTGCCAGCAGCTTTCGGCAGGGGCGGATCCTAAACACAGATACGCAGTATTTT.

Points on this clonotype: This clone may be a read error of a much larger clone one base away. The DNA of the CDR3 is TGTGCCAGCAGTGACCCCCGGGGGCTCGTTAACACCGGGGAGCTGTTTTTT. Protein product: CASSDPRGLVNTGELFF. The rearrangement joins TRBV25-1 to TRBJ2-2; D may be TRBD1 or TRBD2 (6 bases each). V lost 3 bases to trimming and J lost 2 bases, with 16 bases between them. CDR1 is MGHDK, CDR2 SYGVNS, per germline. The CDR3 loop spans 17 amino acids.

This clonotype was seen ten or more times. The chain carries TRBV5-8 and TRBJ2-3; D is possibly TRBD1 (6 bases). CDR1 and CDR2 from the germline V gene are SGHTS and YDEGEE. The CDR3 has 17 residues. The V and J ends lost 3 bases and 1 base respectively, with 18 bases between them. The CDR3 DNA sequence: TGTGCCAGCAGCTACCGGGACATCACACGGGGCACAGATACGCAGTATTTT. Translation gives CASSYRDITRGTDTQYF.

This clonotype has ten or more counts. The J gene is TRBJ2-3, the V gene TRBV10-3, with D perhaps TRBD1 (5 bases). V lost 4 bases and J 0 bases, leaving 14 bases between the germline ends. The CDR3 sequence is 16 residues long. Looked up from germline, CDR1 is ENHRY and CDR2 is SYGVKD. Written as DNA, the CDR3 is TGTGCCATCAGTGGGCAAGGGGTCGCTAGCACAGATACGCAGTATTTT. Its translation: CAISGQGVASTDTQYF.

V gene TRBV20-1 combines with J gene TRBJ2-1, with D possibly being TRBD2 (6 bases). CDR3 length equals 14 residues. Trimming removed 1 base from V and 0 bases from J, with 7 bases in between. Germline V lookup: CDR1 DFQATT, CDR2 SNEGSKA (reference sequence). The CDR3 protein is CSARAGVSYNEQFF. The CDR3 nucleotides read TGCAGTGCTAGAGCGGGAGTCTCCTACAATGAGCAGTTCTTC.

A few counts support this clonotype. The junction and the germline gene differ at one end; a read error may be behind it. V is TRBV7-9 and J is TRBJ2-6; D is undetermined. This CDR3 spans 16 amino acids. CDR1 is SEHNR and CDR2 is FQNEAQ in the germline V gene (reference sequence). The CDR3 sequence: CASSVAKKSGTNVLTF. In nucleotides, the CDR3 is TGTGCCAGCAGCGTAGCCAAAAAATCTGGGACCAACGTCCTGACTTTC.

This clonotype was picked up many times. The rearrangement joins TRBV7-9 to TRBJ1-4, with TRBD1 as a possible D gene (5 bases). Germline V lookup: CDR1 SEHNR, CDR2 FQNEAQ (reference sequence). CDR3 length equals 14 residues. Trimming took off 5 bases at V and 3 bases at J, with 10 bases between the two ends. The CDR3 region is CASSLGAANEKLFF. The CDR3 DNA follows: TGTGCCAGCAGCCTAGGGGCGGCTAATGAAAAACTGTTTTTT.

The rearrangement joins TRBV30 to TRBJ2-7; the D gene is possibly TRBD1 (5 bases). Trimming removed 0 bases from V and 2 bases from J, with 8 bases in between. The CDR3 runs to 13 residues. Germline lookup yields CDR1 GTSNPN and CDR2 SVGIG (reference sequence). The CDR3 DNA follows: TGTGCCTGGAGTGTAAGGGGCCCCTACGAGCAGTACTTC. It yields the protein CAWSVRGPYEQYF. The entire variable domain, with the rest obtained from reference TRBV30 and TRBJ2-7, is as follows: SQTIHQWPATLVQPVGSPLSLECTVEGTSNPNLYWYRQAAGRGLQLLFYSVGIGQISSEVPQNLSASRPQDRQFILSSKKLLLSDSGFYLCAWSVRGPYEQYFGPGTRLTVT.

Turning to this clonotype: A read error is likely, as this CDR3 ends without the conserved phenylalanine or tryptophan. The rearrangement uses TRBV4-2 and TRBJ2-1; 8 nucleotides line up with TRBD2. Looked up from germline, CDR1 is LGHNA and CDR2 is YNFKEQ. This CDR3 contains 14 residues. V was pared by 1 base and J by 12 bases, with 8 bases of the junction left unmatched. The CDR3 loop reads CASSQVGLAGGQFL. The CDR3 DNA reads as TGTGCCAGCAGCCAAGTCGGGCTGGCGGGAGGGCAGTTCCTC.

With respect to this clonotype: This clone may be a read error of a much larger clone one base away. V and J are TRBV28 and TRBJ2-7; TRBD1 might be the D (5 bases). This CDR3 is built from 15 residues. Germline V CDR1 and CDR2: MDHEN, SYDVKM. The CDR3 sequence: CASSVDRYSSYEQHF. The DNA for the CDR3 is TGTGCCAGCAGTGTAGACAGATATAGCTCCTACGAGCAGCACTTC.

This clonotype has at least ten counts. This chain joins TRBV20-1 and TRBJ2-7; 12 bases match TRBD1. The V segment lost 1 base and the J segment 3 bases; nucleotides outside the gene matches: 22. The CDR3 consists of 21 residues. The germline CDR1 and CDR2 sequences are DFQATT and SNEGSKA (reference sequence). The CDR3 protein is CSARGLPGTGGDAANGYEQYF. CDR3 in DNA: TGCAGTGCTAGAGGCCTACCCGGGACAGGGGGCGATGCCGCGAACGGCTACGAGCAGTACTTC.

The V gene is TRBV29-1, the J gene TRBJ2-1; TRBD1 aligns across 7 bases. Per the germline V gene, CDR1 is SQVTM and CDR2 is ANQGSEA. Trimming took 4 bases from V and 3 from J; bases not matched to a gene: 9. This CDR3 comprises 15 residues. For the CDR3, the DNA is TGCAGCGTTGTAAGTGACAGGGTTAGCTACAATGAGCAGTTCTTC. This gives the protein CSVVSDRVSYNEQFF.

On this clonotype: Since a much larger clone is just one base distant, this may be a read error. For the CDR3, the DNA is TGTGCCAGCAGTTACTCCGGGGCCTACAATGAGCAGCTCTTC. Amino acid sequence: CASSYSGAYNEQLF. The genes are TRBV6-2 or TRBV6-3 and TRBJ2-1; D might be TRBD1 or TRBD2, each matching 5 bases. This CDR3 has 14 residues. Germline V lookup: CDR1 MNHEY, CDR2 SVGEGT.

This clonotype turned up a few times. The J gene is TRBJ2-5, the V gene TRBV7-3; 10 bases are a match to TRBD1. The CDR3 contains 15 residues. Germline CDR1 is SGHTA and CDR2 is FQGTGA. The V gene end was trimmed by 3 bases and the J gene end by 5 bases; junction bases not matched to a gene: 6. The CDR3 bases are TGTGCCAGCAGCTTCTCCGGGACAGGGGAGGAGACCCAGTACTTC. This codes for CASSFSGTGEETQYF.

In this sample, this clonotype turned up many times. The chain carries TRBV12-3 or TRBV12-4 and TRBJ2-5; tentative D call: TRBD2 (5 bases). V lost 5 bases and J 4 bases, leaving 17 bases between the germline ends. The CDR3 covers 15 residues. In DNA form, the CDR3 reads TGTGCCAGCAGTCCATTTTCCGGACGGGGAGAGACCCAGTACTTC. Its protein product is CASSPFSGRGETQYF.

There are many counts of this clonotype. This chain joins TRBV3-1 and TRBJ1-2; 7 bases line up with TRBD1. V shed 3 bases and J 4 bases; nucleotides not matched to a gene: 5. The CDR3 length is 14 residues. The germline V gene has CDR1 LGHDT and CDR2 YNNKEL (reference sequence). CDR3 region: CASSHGQVAYGYTF. The CDR3 coding sequence is TGTGCCAGCAGCCATGGACAGGTAGCCTATGGCTACACCTTC.

As to this clonotype: Given a much more abundant clone one base away, this may be a read error. CDR3 sequence reads: CASSAYGNTDTQYF. The CDR3 DNA is TGTGCCAGCAGCGCGTATGGGAACACAGATACGCAGTATTTT. V usage is TRBV11-2 and J usage is TRBJ2-3; D gene uncertain. The V end lost 5 bases, the J end lost 2 bases, and 11 bases lay between the germline ends. Per germline, CDR1 SGHAT and CDR2 FQNNGV. CDR3 length: 14 residues.

As concerns this clonotype: Lacking the conserved final phenylalanine or tryptophan, this CDR3 likely reflects a read error. Because the CDR3's place on the DNA is in doubt, the DNA is left out and the CDR3 is given as listed by TCRdb. The CDR3 sequence: CASSQPGLMTFGNTIYL. V and J are TRBV12-1 and TRBJ1-3. TRBV12-1 is annotated as a pseudogene. Including both end residues, the CDR3 is 17 amino acids long.

Remarks on this clonotype: A much larger clone differs from this one at a single base, so this may be a read error. The chain's CDR3 is CAWSVGPDTQYF. The CDR3 bases are TGTGCCTGGAGTGTGGGTCCAGATACGCAGTATTTT. The chain uses TRBV30 and TRBJ2-3; D uncertain. V was pared by 0 bases and J by 4 bases, with 5 bases between. The CDR3 is 12 amino acids. CDR1 and CDR2 (germline): GTSNPN, SVGIG (reference sequence).

This clonotype came up a few times. J is TRBJ2-3 and V is TRBV6-2 or TRBV6-3; 10 bases are shared with TRBD2. The V gene's germline CDR1 is MNHEY and CDR2 SVGEGT. This CDR3 region has 16 residues. The junction had 6 bases not matched to a gene; V was cut back by 0 bases and J by 6 bases. DNA for the CDR3: TGTGCCAGCAGTTACTCAGAGCGGGGGGGCTTTGATACGCAGTATTTT. It specifies CASSYSERGGFDTQYF.